The 28 T cell receptor beta chains in this list originate from one sample, sequenced in a study of human T cells and chemical hapten exposure. Time point meaning: patch test 2, 6 weeks after DPC sensitization. The sample's treatment: therapeutic diphenylcyclopropenone sensitization with weekly scalp DPC. TCRdb re-called the RACE reads with MiXCR, one entry per CDR3 protein. The profile covers roughly 30,000 distinct CDR3 sequences, with 7.5% to 10% appearing a single time and approximately 6.3% taken by the ten largest. The specimen was whole blood, collected in connection with sensitization to the hapten diphenylcyclopropenone (DPC). The receptor set was obtained from a man under 40 with alopecia areata. Some clones in this sample may be carry-over from other donors' samples.

This clonotype was observed many times. The rearrangement uses TRBV29-1 and TRBJ2-3, with TRBD1 matching over 7 bases. The CDR3 sequence is 12 residues long. V was pared by 7 bases and J by 1 base, with 2 bases of the junction left unmatched. Germline CDR1 is SQVTM and CDR2 is ANQGSEA. CDR3 protein: CSAGQGTDTQYF. The CDR3 region has the DNA TGCAGCGCAGGACAGGGCACAGATACGCAGTATTTT.

There are many counts of this clonotype. This chain joins TRBV30 and TRBJ1-1; TRBD1 might be the D (5 bases). CDR1 is GTSNPN and CDR2 is SVGIG in the germline V gene (reference sequence). This CDR3 has 12 amino acids. Trimming took 3 bases from V and 1 from J, leaving 6 bases between them. The CDR3 here is CAWRGTNTEAFF. CDR3 nucleotides: TGTGCCTGGAGGGGGACGAACACTGAAGCTTTCTTT.

This clonotype was picked up many times. This chain uses TRBV5-1 with TRBJ2-3, with D tentatively TRBD1 or TRBD2 (6 bases each). The CDR3 is 15 amino acids. The germline V and J ends were trimmed by 4 bases and 3 bases, with 15 bases remaining between them. Per germline, CDR1 SGHRS and CDR2 YFSETQ. CDR3 amino acids: CASSKSEGGTDTQYF. The CDR3 DNA is TGCGCCAGCAGCAAGTCGGAGGGGGGTACAGATACGCAGTATTTT.

This clonotype was picked up many times. The chain has TRBV6-2 or TRBV6-3 and TRBJ2-3; perhaps D is TRBD1 or TRBD2 (6 bases each). Per the germline V gene, CDR1 is MNHEY and CDR2 is SVGEGT. The CDR3 length is 16 residues. Trimming stripped 6 bases from V and 3 bases from J, with 19 bases between. This chain's CDR3 is CASSRQDRGITDTQYF. The CDR3, as DNA: TGTGCCAGCAGCCGACAGGACCGGGGGATTACAGATACGCAGTATTTT.

This clonotype was seen ten or more times. This chain uses TRBV29-1 with TRBJ2-1, with TRBD1 matching over 9 bases. Germline CDR1 and CDR2: SQVTM and ANQGSEA. The CDR3 covers 13 residues. V gave up 6 bases and J gave up 10 bases; unmatched junction bases: 10. CDR3 in amino acids: CSVNPGQGREQFF. DNA of the CDR3: TGCAGCGTCAATCCGGGACAGGGTAGGGAGCAGTTCTTC.

This clonotype was detected many times. The junction and the germline gene differ at one end; a read error may be behind it. The DNA for the CDR3 is TGTGCCAGCAGCTTAAGACCGGGACTAGAGACAGACTTC. Protein product: CASSLRPGLETDF. The chain is built from TRBV11-2 and TRBJ2-5; 8 nucleotides agree with TRBD2. The germline V gene has CDR1 SGHAT and CDR2 FQNNGV. This CDR3 region has 13 residues. Together with reference TRBV11-2 and TRBJ2-5, the CDR3 gives the full variable domain: EAGVAQSPRYKIIEKRQSVAFWCNPISGHATLYWYQQILGQGPKLLIQFQNNGVVDDSQLPKDRFSAERLKGVDSTLKIQPAKLEDSAVYLCASSLRPGLETDFGPGTRLLVL.

The rearrangement joins TRBV2 to TRBJ2-5; D gene ambiguous. Germline V gives CDR1 SNHLY, CDR2 FYNNEI. The V end was cut by 5 bases, the J end by 2 bases, with 15 bases between. CDR3 length: 15 residues. CDR3 DNA sequence: TGTGCCAGCAGTAGATTTCCACTCGGACAAGAGACCCAGTACTTC. This gives the protein CASSRFPLGQETQYF.

The chain uses TRBV7-9 and TRBJ1-1; D uncertain. The CDR3 contains 15 residues. Germline V gene lookup returns CDR1 SEHNR and CDR2 FQNEAQ (reference sequence). Trimming pared 6 bases from V and 5 bases from J, leaving 19 bases between. The CDR3 DNA reads as TGTGCCAGCAGGCCGACCGGTATTCCGGGGACTGAAGCTTTCTTT. Protein product: CASRPTGIPGTEAFF. The full variable domain, in which reference TRBV7-9 and TRBJ1-1 provide the parts outside the CDR3, is DTGVSQNPRHKITKRGQNVTFRCDPISEHNRLYWYRQTLGQGPEFLTYFQNEAQLEKSRLLSDRFSAERPKGSFSTLEIQRTEQGDSAMYLCASRPTGIPGTEAFFGQGTRLTVV.

V usage is TRBV9 and J usage is TRBJ2-1, with 8 bases identical to TRBD2. The germline V gene encodes CDR1 SGDLS and CDR2 YYNGEE. The length of the CDR3 is 14 residues. V gave up 4 bases and J gave up 6 bases; unmatched junction bases: 6. The CDR3 spells CASSRDGRANEQFF. The CDR3 nucleotides are TGTGCCAGCAGCCGGGACGGGAGGGCCAATGAGCAGTTCTTC.

This clonotype has a count of ten or more. The CDR3 spells CASSPDRGRNQPQHF. The CDR3 region has the DNA TGTGCCAGCAGCCCCGACAGGGGGAGAAATCAGCCCCAGCATTTT. This chain joins TRBV7-2 and TRBJ1-5, with 9 nucleotides matching TRBD1. Germline V gives CDR1 SGHTA, CDR2 FQGNSA. The CDR3 contains 15 residues. J gave up 4 bases and V 5 bases, and 6 bases lay outside the gene matches.

In this sample, this clonotype turned up many times. This chain connects TRBV12-3 or TRBV12-4 to TRBJ1-5; 9 nucleotides match TRBD1. The J segment lost 6 bases and the V segment lost 7 bases, leaving 13 bases of the junction unmatched. The CDR3 consists of 16 residues. The CDR3 sequence: CASTYGGTGKGQPQHF. CDR3 in DNA: TGTGCCAGCACTTATGGAGGGACAGGGAAGGGTCAGCCCCAGCATTTT.

This clonotype was counted ten times or more. V gene TRBV20-1 combines with J gene TRBJ1-2, with no clear D. CDR1 is DFQATT and CDR2 is SNEGSKA in the germline V gene (reference sequence). Trimming left V 3 bases short and J 2 bases short, with 7 bases between. The length of the CDR3 is 12 residues. The CDR3 loop is CSASSGNYGYTF. CDR3 sequence (DNA): TGCAGTGCTAGTAGTGGAAACTATGGCTACACCTTC.

This clonotype has a count of ten or more. The chain carries TRBV3-1 and TRBJ1-3; D gene ambiguous. Germline V gene data show CDR1 as LGHDT and CDR2 as YNNKEL (reference sequence). Trimming shortened V by 1 base and J by 1 base, and 8 bases separated the two germline ends. The CDR3 runs to 15 residues. The chain's CDR3 is CASSQGHGSGNTIYF. Written as DNA, the CDR3 is TGTGCCAGCAGCCAAGGACACGGGTCTGGAAACACCATATATTTT. Complete variable domain (other parts from reference TRBV3-1 and TRBJ1-3): DTAVSQTPKYLVTQMGNDKSIKCEQNLGHDTMYWYKQDSKKFLKIMFSYNNKELIINETVPNRFSPKSPDKAHLNLHINSLELGDSAVYFCASSQGHGSGNTIYFGEGSWLTVV.

In this sample, this clonotype turned up many times. The chain combines TRBV29-1 with TRBJ2-4; D perhaps matches TRBD1 (5 bases). The CDR3 consists of 14 residues. From germline, CDR1 is SQVTM and CDR2 ANQGSEA. The ends were cut back, 3 bases at V and 1 base at J, with 10 bases in the middle. The CDR3 DNA is TGCAGCGTTGACAGGGTGGGGGCCAAAAACATTCAGTACTTC. Its protein is CSVDRVGAKNIQYF.

The chain links TRBV3-1 to TRBJ2-1; TRBD2 agrees at 15 bases. V lost 1 base and J lost 6; bases outside the gene matches: 7. The CDR3 has 18 residues. Germline V gives CDR1 LGHDT, CDR2 YNNKEL (reference sequence). CDR3 nucleotides: TGTGCCAGCAGCCAAGGGGGACTAGCGGGAGGATATAGCAATGAGCAGTTCTTC. This encodes CASSQGGLAGGYSNEQFF.

The CDR3: CASSGDTEAFF. CDR3 nucleotides: TGCGCCAGCAGCGGGGACACTGAAGCTTTCTTT. The chain links TRBV5-1 to TRBJ1-1; D unresolved. The V gene's germline CDR1 is SGHRS and CDR2 YFSETQ. Deletions cut 4 bases from V and 3 bases from J, with 4 bases between. The CDR3 totals 11 residues.

This clonotype was counted between two and nine times. The chain recombines TRBV20-1 with TRBJ2-1, with TRBD2 matching 9 bases. This CDR3 has 18 amino acids. V shed 4 bases and J 6 bases; nucleotides not matched to a gene: 19. Germline V gives CDR1 DFQATT, CDR2 SNEGSKA (reference sequence). The CDR3 nucleotides are TGCAGTGCTAATTCGGTGGAGGTGGCGGGAGGGCCGCTCAATGAGCAGTTCTTC. Its translation: CSANSVEVAGGPLNEQFF.

The chain's CDR3 is CSARGPSQTGQETQYF. CDR3 nucleotides: TGCAGTGCTAGAGGTCCATCCCAGACGGGACAAGAGACCCAGTACTTC. The V and J genes are TRBV20-1 and TRBJ2-5, with TRBD2 as a possible D gene (5 bases). The V end lost 1 base, the J end lost 2 bases, and 17 bases lay between the germline ends. CDR1 DFQATT and CDR2 SNEGSKA come from the germline V gene (reference sequence). This CDR3 contains 16 residues.

The sample holds many counts of this clonotype. The chain combines TRBV7-6 with TRBJ1-2, with D maybe TRBD1 (6 bases). The CDR3 has 15 residues. V lost 1 base, J lost 4 bases, and 13 bases lay in between. The germline V gene encodes CDR1 SGHVS and CDR2 FNYEAQ. The CDR3 sequence is CASSLGQGPVYGYTF. The DNA for the CDR3 is TGTGCCAGCAGCTTAGGGCAGGGGCCCGTCTATGGCTACACCTTC.

As concerns this clonotype: This may arise from a read error, as a much more abundant clone is one base away. This chain links TRBV2 with TRBJ1-2; D ambiguous. Trimming took off 4 bases at V and 0 bases at J, with 12 bases between the two ends. The CDR3 loop spans 15 amino acids. CDR1 is SNHLY, CDR2 FYNNEI, per germline. CDR3 in amino acids: CASSGGQLPNYGYTF. The CDR3 DNA sequence: TGTGCCAGCAGTGGAGGGCAGCTTCCTAACTATGGCTACACCTTC.

The table lists this clonotype with many counts. The chain links TRBV24-1 to TRBJ2-1; D is possibly TRBD1 or TRBD2 (5 bases each). Trimming cost V 2 bases and J 8 bases, with 15 bases left between them. The CDR3 has 15 residues. Germline assignment: CDR1 KGHDR and CDR2 SFDVKD. CDR3 in amino acids: CATSDSDGWGYEQFF. CDR3 sequence (DNA): TGTGCCACCAGTGATTCGGACGGTTGGGGGTATGAGCAGTTCTTC.

The genes are TRBV29-1 and TRBJ1-1, with 7 bases matching TRBD1. This CDR3 is built from 13 residues. V shed 4 bases and J 4 bases; nucleotides not matched to a gene: 6. Germline assignment: CDR1 SQVTM and CDR2 ANQGSEA. The CDR3 region is CSVAGGIGTEAFF. As DNA, the CDR3 is TGCAGCGTTGCAGGGGGGATAGGCACTGAAGCTTTCTTT.

The chain employs TRBV4-3 and TRBJ1-6; D is possibly TRBD1 (6 bases). CDR1 and CDR2 (germline): LGHNA, YSLEER. V lost 4 bases and J 9 bases, leaving 22 bases between the germline ends. The CDR3 is made up of 17 amino acids. The CDR3 nucleotides read TGCGCCAGCAGCCGGGGTCGATTGCCCCAGGGGATTTCACCCCTCCACTTT. Protein: CASSRGRLPQGISPLHF.

This clonotype was found a few times. This chain joins TRBV9 and TRBJ2-5, with a weak D call TRBD1 (5 bases). Looked up from germline, CDR1 is SGDLS and CDR2 is YYNGEE. Trimming shortened V by 0 bases and J by 1 base, and 10 bases separated the two germline ends. The CDR3 has 15 amino acids. CDR3: CASSVGLGVQETQYF. DNA for the CDR3: TGTGCCAGCAGCGTAGGTCTAGGGGTCCAAGAGACCCAGTACTTC.

V and J are TRBV4-3 and TRBJ1-1; D remains ambiguous. The germline CDR1 and CDR2 sequences are LGHNA and YSLEER. The CDR3 totals 15 residues. Trimming stripped 0 bases from V and 2 bases from J, with 10 bases between. The CDR3 nucleotides are TGCGCCAGCAGCCAAGATAGGAAGTATAACACTGAAGCTTTCTTT. Residues: CASSQDRKYNTEAFF.

This clonotype was picked up many times. The J gene is TRBJ1-5, the V gene TRBV6-1, with D possibly matching TRBD1 (5 bases). This CDR3 region has 13 residues. Trimming stripped 6 bases from V and 4 bases from J, with 10 bases between. Germline V CDR1 and CDR2: MNHNS, SASEGT. For the CDR3, the DNA is TGTGCCAGCAGGGAGGAGGGGAATCAGCCCCAGCATTTT. This sequence encodes CASREEGNQPQHF.

This clonotype was counted a few times. The chain uses TRBV29-1 and TRBJ2-1; possibly TRBD2 for D (6 bases). In germline, CDR1 is SQVTM, CDR2 ANQGSEA. V lost 6 bases to trimming and J lost 9 bases, with 12 bases between them. This CDR3 spans 11 amino acids. Here the CDR3 reads CSVAGGGEQFF. CDR3 DNA: TGCAGCGTAGCGGGCGGTGGTGAGCAGTTCTTC.

This clonotype has a handful of counts. CDR3 residues: CASSDRATQETQYF. In DNA form, the CDR3 reads TGTGCCAGCAGCGACCGGGCGACTCAAGAGACCCAGTACTTC. The J gene is TRBJ2-5, the V gene TRBV3-1, with unresolved D. The CDR3 is made up of 14 amino acids. V shed 5 bases and J shed 2 bases, with 12 bases lying between them. Germline assignment: CDR1 LGHDT and CDR2 YNNKEL (reference sequence).